The rows below give T cell receptor beta chains drawn from one sample of a study of blood T cell repertoires in COVID-19. Sequenced by immunoSEQ multiplex PCR; TCRdb stores in-frame clones only, minus some. This table holds about 33,000 clones, more than 85% found once. The sequenced sample consisted of peripheral blood. These receptors were obtained from a woman over 75 with active or convalescent COVID-19. Both conserved end residues are part of each CDR3. Each record gives: V gene, J gene, clone size, D gene, CDR3 DNA, CDR3 protein. The D gene is left open where the match is weak. A row's size may be missing; if present it is once, few, many or a size class.

>TRBV19|TRBJ1-6|few|NA
TGTGCCAGTAACGGTGTGCAAAGTACCTATAATTCACCCCTCCACTTT
CASNGVQSTYNSPLHF
>TRBV2|TRBJ1-1|NA|NA
TGTGCCAGCAGTGAGTTTAGGGGCCGGACTGAAGCTTTCTTT
CASSEFRGRTEAFF
>TRBV6-2/TRBV6-3|TRBJ2-7|NA|NA
TGTGCCAGCAGTTCCACCTACGAGCAGTACTTC
CASSSTYEQYF
>TRBV27|TRBJ1-4|NA|TRBD1
TGTGCCAGCAGACCCCGGACAGGGATTGAAAAACTGTTTTTT
CASRPRTGIEKLFF
>TRBV11-3|TRBJ2-1|NA|NA
TGTGCCAGCAGCTTAGGTTCGGACTTTTCCTACAATGAGCAGTTCTTC
CASSLGSDFSYNEQFF
>TRBV19|TRBJ2-3|NA|TRBD2
TGTGCCAGTAGTAACCTAGCGGGGGTGGGCACAGATACGCAGTATTTT
CASSNLAGVGTDTQYF
>TRBV6-2/TRBV6-3|TRBJ1-1|NA|TRBD1
TGTGCCAGCAGTTGGCCACAGGGGAGTGGGAACACTGAAGCTTTCTTT
CASSWPQGSGNTEAFF
>TRBV19|TRBJ2-1|once|TRBD2
TGTGCCAGTAGTATAACTAGCGGGGGGCCCCTCTACAATGAGCAGTTCTTC
CASSITSGGPLYNEQFF
>TRBV6-5|TRBJ1-4|NA|NA
TGTGCCAGCAGCCCCCTCCAGGGGGAAAAACTGTTTTTT
CASSPLQGEKLFF
>TRBV5-4|TRBJ2-7|NA|TRBD1
TGTGCCAGCAGCTCCACAGGGGTCGACGAGCAGTACTTC
CASSSTGVDEQYF
>TRBV6-6|TRBJ1-5|NA|TRBD1
TGTGCCAGCAGTCGGAATTCCGGGACAGGCACAAAGGACCAGCCCCAGCATTTT
CASSRNSGTGTKDQPQHF
>TRBV10-3|TRBJ1-1|NA|TRBD1
TGTGCCATCAGTGATGGGACAGGGGCGAACACTGAAGCTTTCTTT
CAISDGTGANTEAFF
>TRBV5-1|TRBJ1-1|NA|NA
TGCGCCAGCAGCCAGGGGCCTGAAGCTTTCTTT
CASSQGPEAFF
>TRBV5-6|TRBJ2-2|NA|TRBD1
TGTGCCAGCAGACGGACAGGGAAGGGTGCCGGGGAGCTGTTTTTT
CASRRTGKGAGELFF
>TRBV3-1/TRBV3-2|TRBJ2-1|NA|TRBD2
TGTGCCAGCAGCCAAAAAGGCGGGGGTGTCTACAATGAGCAGTTCTTC
CASSQKGGGVYNEQFF
>TRBV9|TRBJ2-1|NA|TRBD2
TGTGCCAGCAGCGTAGGCAGCGGGGGGGCTGTTGAGCAGTTCTTC
CASSVGSGGAVEQFF
>TRBV18|TRBJ1-4|NA|NA
TGTGCCAGCTCACCTCTTTCGGGGGATGAAAAACTGTTTTTT
CASSPLSGDEKLFF
>TRBV5-1|TRBJ2-1|NA|TRBD2
TGCGCCAGCAGCAGGTGGACTAGCGGGGGGACCTACAATGAGCAGTTCTTC
CASSRWTSGGTYNEQFF
>TRBV2|TRBJ2-3|NA|NA
TGTGCCAGCAGGAATTACAGGGTAGGCACAGATACGCAGTATTTT
CASRNYRVGTDTQYF
>TRBV10-3|TRBJ2-1|NA|TRBD2
TGTGCCATCAGTGAGGGAGCGGGAGGCTCCTACAATGAGCAGTTCTTC
CAISEGAGGSYNEQFF
>TRBV6-5|TRBJ1-1|NA|NA
TGTGCCAGCAAACTTTCGGGCACTGAAGCTTTCTTT
CASKLSGTEAFF
>TRBV5-1|TRBJ2-1|NA|NA
TGCGCCAGCAGCCACTTAGTAAATTCCTACAATGAGCAGTTCTTC
CASSHLVNSYNEQFF
>TRBV21-1|TRBJ2-1|once|NA
TGTGCCAGCAGCATTGCCGGGACTCACTCCTACAATGAGCAGTTCTTC
CASSIAGTHSYNEQFF
>TRBV18|TRBJ1-1|NA|TRBD1
TGTGCCAGCTCACCATCGGGACAGGGGAATGAAGCTTTCTTT
CASSPSGQGNEAFF
>TRBV30|TRBJ2-7|NA|NA
TGTGCCTGGAGAGAGTGGACAGCGTCCTACGAGCAGTACTTC
CAWREWTASYEQYF
>TRBV5-4|TRBJ2-5|once|NA
TGTGCCAGCAGCTCTCCCGGGCGGGGGCCAACCCAAGAGACCCAGTACTTC
CASSSPGRGPTQETQYF
>TRBV6-6|TRBJ2-6|NA|TRBD1
TGTGCCAGCAGTCCAACAGGGGGCAGCTCTGGGGCCAACGTCCTGACTTTC
CASSPTGGSSGANVLTF
>TRBV6-1|TRBJ1-4|NA|NA
TGTGCCAGCAGTGAACTTACCGGGACCATCGGGGGAAAACTGTTTTTT
CASSELTGTIGGKLFF
>TRBV6-5|TRBJ1-6|NA|TRBD1
TGTGCCAGCAAACCGGGACAGGTACCCAATTCACCCCTCCACTTT
CASKPGQVPNSPLHF
>TRBV5-1|TRBJ2-7|NA|NA
TGCGCCAGCAGCGATAGCTCCTACGAGCAGTACTTC
CASSDSSYEQYF
>TRBV4-1|TRBJ1-1|NA|NA
TGCGCCAGCAGCCACGAACTCGGGATGGCTGAAGCTTTCTTT
CASSHELGMAEAFF